The clone carrying this TCR beta chain has a single count. This sample was included in a study of blood T cell repertoires in COVID-19. Study in general: Specimens from acute and convalescent COVID-19 originated in the United States, Italy and Spain. Sources were T cells, B-cell-depleted T cells, or PBMCs; the material itself was cDNA or gDNA.

How the authors handled the data: Reference gene primer amplification gave estimated nucleated cell counts. Here immunoSEQ multiplex PCR was the method, and the copy in TCRdb shows in-frame clones only, minus some. V and J calls plus clone size are reproduced from that table; the DNA served to infer D and trimming. The sample comprises roughly 250,000 clones, less than 85% of which are singletons, and approximately 5% rests with the top ten. This CDR3 is 14 amino acids long. The trim removed 4 bases at V and 2 bases at J, leaving 2 bases unmatched. In germline, CDR1 is KGHSH, CDR2 LQKENI. The J gene is TRBJ1-1, the V gene TRBV18; TRBD1 matches at 9 bases. Sequenced material: peripheral blood. This TCR was sampled from a woman older than 75 with active or convalescent COVID-19. For the CDR3, the DNA is TGTGCCAGCTCACTACAGGGGGCAAACACTGAAGCTTTCTTT. Protein: CASSLQGANTEAFF.